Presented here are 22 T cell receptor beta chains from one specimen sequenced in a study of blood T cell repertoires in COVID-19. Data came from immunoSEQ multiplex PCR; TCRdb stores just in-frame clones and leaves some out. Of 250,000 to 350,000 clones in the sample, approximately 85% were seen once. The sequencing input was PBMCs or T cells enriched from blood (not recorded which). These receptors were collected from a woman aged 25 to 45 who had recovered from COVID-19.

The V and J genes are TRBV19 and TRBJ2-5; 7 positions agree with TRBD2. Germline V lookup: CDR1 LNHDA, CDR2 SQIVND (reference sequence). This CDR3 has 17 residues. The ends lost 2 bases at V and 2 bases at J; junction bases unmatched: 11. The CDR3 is CASSITPEGGWQETQYF. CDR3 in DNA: TGTGCCAGTAGTATAACCCCCGAGGGAGGGTGGCAAGAGACCCAGTACTTC.

The CDR3 nucleotides read TGTGCCTGGACCAGCGGGGGCGCGGTACAGACTGAAGCTTTCTTT. This gives the protein CAWTSGGAVQTEAFF. The chain recombines TRBV30 with TRBJ1-1, with D perhaps TRBD1 (6 bases). The ends were cut back, 4 bases at V and 5 bases at J, with 20 bases in the middle. Per the germline V gene, CDR1 is GTSNPN and CDR2 is SVGIG (reference sequence). This CDR3 is built from 15 residues.

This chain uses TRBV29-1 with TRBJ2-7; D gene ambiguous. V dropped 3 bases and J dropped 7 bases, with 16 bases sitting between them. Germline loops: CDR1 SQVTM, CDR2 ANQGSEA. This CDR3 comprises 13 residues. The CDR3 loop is CSVEFGSGFEQYF. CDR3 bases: TGCAGCGTTGAGTTTGGATCCGGGTTTGAGCAGTACTTC.

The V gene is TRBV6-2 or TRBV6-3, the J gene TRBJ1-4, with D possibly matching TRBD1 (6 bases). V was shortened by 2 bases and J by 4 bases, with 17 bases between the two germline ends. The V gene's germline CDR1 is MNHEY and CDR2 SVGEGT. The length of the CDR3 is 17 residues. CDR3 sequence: CASSYPLRQANNEKLFF. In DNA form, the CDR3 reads TGTGCCAGCAGTTACCCTCTTCGACAGGCAAATAATGAAAAACTGTTTTTT.

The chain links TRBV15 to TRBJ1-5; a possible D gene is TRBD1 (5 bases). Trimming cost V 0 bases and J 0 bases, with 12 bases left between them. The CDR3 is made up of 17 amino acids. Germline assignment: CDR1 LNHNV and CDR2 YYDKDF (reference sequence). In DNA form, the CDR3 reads TGTGCCACCAGCAGAGATTCCGACAGCTATAGCAATCAGCCCCAGCATTTT. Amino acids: CATSRDSDSYSNQPQHF.

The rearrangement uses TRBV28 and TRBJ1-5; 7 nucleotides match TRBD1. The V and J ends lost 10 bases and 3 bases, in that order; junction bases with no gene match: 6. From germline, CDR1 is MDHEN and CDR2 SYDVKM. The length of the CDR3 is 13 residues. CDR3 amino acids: CATRQGPNQPQHF. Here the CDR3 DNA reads TGTGCCACCCGACAGGGCCCCAATCAGCCCCAGCATTTT.

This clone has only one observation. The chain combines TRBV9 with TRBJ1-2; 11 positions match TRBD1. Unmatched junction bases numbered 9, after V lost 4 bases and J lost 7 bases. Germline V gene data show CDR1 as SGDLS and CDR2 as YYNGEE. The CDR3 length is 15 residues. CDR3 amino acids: CASSTRDRGFGGYTF. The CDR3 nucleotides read TGTGCCAGCAGCACAAGGGACAGGGGGTTTGGTGGCTACACCTTC.

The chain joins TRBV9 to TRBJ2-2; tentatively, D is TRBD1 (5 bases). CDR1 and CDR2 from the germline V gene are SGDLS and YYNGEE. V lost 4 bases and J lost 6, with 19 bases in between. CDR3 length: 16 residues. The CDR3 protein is CASSSRAPGIPGELFF. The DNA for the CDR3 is TGTGCCAGCAGCAGCCGGGCCCCAGGGATTCCCGGGGAGCTGTTTTTT.

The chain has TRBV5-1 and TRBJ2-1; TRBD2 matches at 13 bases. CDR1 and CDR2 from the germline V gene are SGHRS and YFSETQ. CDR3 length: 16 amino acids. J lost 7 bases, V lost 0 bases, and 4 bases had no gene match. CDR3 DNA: TGCGCCAGCAGCTTGGGGACTAGCGGGAGTATTAATGAGCAGTTCTTC. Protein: CASSLGTSGSINEQFF.

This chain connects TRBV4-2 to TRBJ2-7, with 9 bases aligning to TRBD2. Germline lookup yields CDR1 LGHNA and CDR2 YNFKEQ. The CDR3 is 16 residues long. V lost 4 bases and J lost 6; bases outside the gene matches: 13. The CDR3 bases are TGTGCCAGCAGCCCGAACCACCTAGCGGGACGGAGCGAGCAGTACTTC. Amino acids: CASSPNHLAGRSEQYF.

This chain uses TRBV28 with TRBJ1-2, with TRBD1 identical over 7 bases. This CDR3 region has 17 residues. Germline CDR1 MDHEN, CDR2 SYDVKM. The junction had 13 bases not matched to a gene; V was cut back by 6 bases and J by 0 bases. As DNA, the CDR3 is TGTGCCAGCAGACCAACAGGGGCGAAACCTACTAACTATGGCTACACCTTC. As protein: CASRPTGAKPTNYGYTF.

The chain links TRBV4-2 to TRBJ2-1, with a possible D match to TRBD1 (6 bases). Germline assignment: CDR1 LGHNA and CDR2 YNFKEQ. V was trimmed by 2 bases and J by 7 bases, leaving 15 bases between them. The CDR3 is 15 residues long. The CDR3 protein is CASSQLGTGLNEQFF. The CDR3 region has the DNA TGTGCCAGCAGCCAATTGGGAACAGGGTTAAATGAGCAGTTCTTC.

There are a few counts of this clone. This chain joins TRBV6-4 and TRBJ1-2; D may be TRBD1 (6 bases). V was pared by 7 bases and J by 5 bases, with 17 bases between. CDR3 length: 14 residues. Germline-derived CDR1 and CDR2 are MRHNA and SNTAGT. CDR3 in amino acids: CASTPQGGGYGYTF. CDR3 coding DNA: TGTGCCAGCACCCCCCAGGGAGGGGGTTATGGCTACACCTTC.

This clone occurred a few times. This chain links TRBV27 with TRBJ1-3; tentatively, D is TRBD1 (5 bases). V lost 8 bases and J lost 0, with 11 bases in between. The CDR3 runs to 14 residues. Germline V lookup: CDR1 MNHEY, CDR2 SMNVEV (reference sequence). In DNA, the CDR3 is TGTGCCAGCGGGCCAACAGGCTCTGGAAACACCATATATTTT. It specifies CASGPTGSGNTIYF.

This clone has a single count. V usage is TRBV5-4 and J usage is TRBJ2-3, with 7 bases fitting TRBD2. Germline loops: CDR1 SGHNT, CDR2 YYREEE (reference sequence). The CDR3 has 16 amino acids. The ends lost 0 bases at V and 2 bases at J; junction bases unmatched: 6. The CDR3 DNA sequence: TGTGCCAGCAGCTTGGCCCCCGGGGGGAACACAGATACGCAGTATTTT. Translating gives CASSLAPGGNTDTQYF.

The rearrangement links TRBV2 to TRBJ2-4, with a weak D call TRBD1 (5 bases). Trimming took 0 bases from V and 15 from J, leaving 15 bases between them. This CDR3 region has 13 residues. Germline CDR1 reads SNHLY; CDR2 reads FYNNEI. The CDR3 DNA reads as TGTGCCAGCAGTGAAGCTCTGGGGCTCAGCTGGTACTTC. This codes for CASSEALGLSWYF. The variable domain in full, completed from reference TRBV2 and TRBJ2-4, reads EPEVTQTPSHQVTQMGQEVILRCVPISNHLYFYWYRQILGQKVEFLVSFYNNEISEKSEIFDDQFSVERPDGSNFTLKIRSTKLEDSAMYFCASSEALGLSWYFGAGTRLSVL.

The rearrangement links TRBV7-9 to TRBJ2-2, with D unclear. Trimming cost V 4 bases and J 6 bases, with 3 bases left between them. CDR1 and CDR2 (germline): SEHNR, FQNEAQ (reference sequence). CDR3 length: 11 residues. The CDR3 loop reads CASSSSGELFF. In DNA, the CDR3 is TGTGCCAGCAGCTCCTCCGGGGAGCTGTTTTTT.

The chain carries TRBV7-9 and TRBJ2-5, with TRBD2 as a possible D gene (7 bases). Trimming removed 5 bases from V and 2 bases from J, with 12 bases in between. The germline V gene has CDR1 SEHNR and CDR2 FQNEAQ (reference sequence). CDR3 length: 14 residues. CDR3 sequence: CASSRGAEQETQYF. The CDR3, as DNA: TGTGCCAGCAGCCGGGGGGCGGAGCAAGAGACCCAGTACTTC.

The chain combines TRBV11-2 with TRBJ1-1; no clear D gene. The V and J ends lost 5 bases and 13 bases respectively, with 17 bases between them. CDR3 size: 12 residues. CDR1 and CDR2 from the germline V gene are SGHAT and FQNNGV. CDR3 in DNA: TGTGCCAGCAGCCCCGAGCGAGGGCAGATTTTCTTT. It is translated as CASSPERGQIFF.

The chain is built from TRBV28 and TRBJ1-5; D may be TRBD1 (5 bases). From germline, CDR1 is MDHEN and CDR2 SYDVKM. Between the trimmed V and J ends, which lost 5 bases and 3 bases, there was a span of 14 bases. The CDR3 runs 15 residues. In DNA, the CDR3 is TGTGCCAGCAGTCAGCCTCAGGGCGCCAATCAGCCCCAGCATTTT. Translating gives CASSQPQGANQPQHF. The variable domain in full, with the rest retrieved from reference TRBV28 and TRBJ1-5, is DVKVTQSSRYLVKRTGEKVFLECVQDMDHENMFWYRQDPGLGLRLIYFSYDVKMKEKGDIPEGYSVSREKKERFSLILESASTNQTSMYLCASSQPQGANQPQHFGDGTRLSIL.

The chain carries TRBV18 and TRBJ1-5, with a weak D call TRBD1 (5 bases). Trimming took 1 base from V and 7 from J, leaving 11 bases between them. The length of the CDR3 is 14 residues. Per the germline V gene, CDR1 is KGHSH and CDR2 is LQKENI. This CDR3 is CASSPQGSEQPQHF. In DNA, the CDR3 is TGTGCCAGCTCACCACAGGGGTCAGAACAGCCCCAGCATTTT.

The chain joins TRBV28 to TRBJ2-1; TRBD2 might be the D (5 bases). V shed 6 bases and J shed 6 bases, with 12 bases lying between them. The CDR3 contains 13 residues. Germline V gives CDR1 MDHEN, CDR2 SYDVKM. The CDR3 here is CASSLGLFNEQFF. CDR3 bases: TGTGCCAGCAGCCTAGGACTCTTCAATGAGCAGTTCTTC.